Detailed here is one T cell receptor (beta chain). As for time point: pretreatment peripheral blood. Every patient provided from 1 to 8 samples, collected pretreatment and on-treatment. This entry is derived from a study of PD-L1 blockade in urothelial cancer. Study-wide background: When patients started atezolizumab around 2014, it was given at 1,200 mg intravenously every 3 weeks. Blood samples had a median of about 140,000 T cells, 80,000 to 85,000 unique TCRs, and clonality roughly 0.088.

This CDR3 contains 13 residues. Germline loops: CDR1 SGHVS, CDR2 FQNEAQ. Trimming cost V 5 bases and J 6 bases, with 10 bases left between them. Here immunoSEQ multiplex PCR was the method, and the copy in TCRdb shows in-frame clones only, minus some. In the table there are roughly 54,000 clones, approximately 88% of which are singletons. This specimen consisted of PBMCs, obtained around atezolizumab (anti-PD-L1) treatment. The chain carries TRBV7-8 and TRBJ2-2; D unclear. This TCR was sampled from a woman in her sixties with urothelial cancer. The CDR3 region is CASSPSSAGELFF. CDR3 nucleotide sequence: TGTGCCAGCAGCCCCTCCAGCGCCGGGGAGCTGTTTTTT.